Sequencing of this T cell receptor (beta chain) was carried out in a study of T-cell reconstitution after alpha-beta-depleted transplantation in children. Germline-derived CDR1 and CDR2 are MNHEY and SVGAGI. This CDR3 contains 14 residues. The V end lost 0 bases, the J end lost 10 bases, and 13 bases lay between the germline ends. Overall study findings and caveats: Approximately two months post-transplant, alpha-beta T cells reportedly originated from several hundred expanded graft clones. From newly produced T cells came most of the T-cell counts and diversity one year after transplant.

The authors prepared the TCRbeta library with unique molecular identifiers. TCRdb re-called the PCR reads with MiXCR, one entry per CDR3 protein. In the table there are 15,000 to 20,000 distinct CDR3 sequences, roughly an eighth of which are singletons. Ten or more counts support this clonotype. No antigen is known for it. This receptor was identified in a boy younger than two who had a stem cell transplant for Wiskott-Aldrich syndrome, so the T cells may come from the graft donor. This specimen consisted of PBMCs, mostly from graft donor cells, obtained 180 days after TCRalphabeta/CD19-depleted stem cell transplant. The V and J genes are TRBV6-5 and TRBJ2-1; D ambiguous. CDR3 DNA sequence: TGTGCCAGCAGTTACTCGCTGGCCCTAGACGAGCAGTTCTTC. It specifies CASSYSLALDEQFF.